This passage covers 7 T cell receptor beta chains from one sample sequenced in a study of cytomegalovirus exposure and HLA in healthy donors. Primers for the PCR totalled 60 Vbeta and 13 Jbeta. TCRdb's copy holds only in-frame clones and misses some; the assay was immunoSEQ multiplex PCR. The table for this sample gives 100,000 to 150,000 clones. The specimen sequenced was PBMCs. The receptors come from a man aged 25-45 years in good health and CMV-seronegative.

The V call is TRBV5-1, the J call TRBJ2-7; 11 nucleotides line up with TRBD2. The J segment lost 3 bases and the V segment lost 1 base, leaving 21 bases of the junction unmatched. This CDR3 contains 21 residues. Germline V gives CDR1 SGHRS, CDR2 YFSETQ. CDR3 sequence (DNA): TGCGCCAGCAGCTTGATTACTTACGCCGGGACTAGCGGCGGGCCCCTCTACGAGCAGTACTTC. Its translation: CASSLITYAGTSGGPLYEQYF.

The chain joins TRBV7-6 to TRBJ2-3; TRBD2 agrees at 9 bases. V lost 4 bases and J lost 2; bases outside the gene matches: 13. This CDR3 region has 18 residues. Germline-derived CDR1 and CDR2 are SGHVS and FNYEAQ. This chain's CDR3 is CASSSSGRFGMFTDTQYF. CDR3 in DNA: TGTGCCAGCAGCTCGAGCGGGAGGTTTGGTATGTTCACAGATACGCAGTATTTT.

J is TRBJ2-1 and V is TRBV11-2, with D possibly being TRBD2 (6 bases). V was clipped by 3 bases and J by 6 bases, with 12 bases between them. CDR3 length: 14 residues. Germline values: CDR1 SGHAT, CDR2 FQNNGV. CDR3 region: CASSFAVGGNEQFF. CDR3 nucleotide sequence: TGTGCCAGCAGCTTCGCGGTCGGGGGCAATGAGCAGTTCTTC.

The chain recombines TRBV2 with TRBJ1-4, with 11 bases matching TRBD1. The CDR3 is 14 amino acids. Germline V gives CDR1 SNHLY, CDR2 FYNNEI. Trimming cost V 11 bases and J 8 bases; bases outside gene matches: 10. The CDR3 region has the DNA TGTGCCTGCCTATGGACAGGGGGCAAGGAAAAACTGTTTTTT. This encodes CACLWTGGKEKLFF.

The chain has TRBV27 and TRBJ2-1; TRBD1 matches 10 bases. The CDR3 runs to 15 residues. CDR1 and CDR2 (germline): MNHEY, SMNVEV (reference sequence). V trimming: 3 bases; J trimming: 7 bases; junction bases outside the gene matches: 6. The CDR3 loop is CASSFVGQGRNEQFF. CDR3 sequence (DNA): TGTGCCAGCAGTTTCGTGGGACAGGGGCGGAATGAGCAGTTCTTC.

The V and J genes are TRBV12-5 and TRBJ1-1, with TRBD1 as a possible D gene (5 bases). The length of the CDR3 is 13 residues. The V gene's germline CDR1 is LGHNT and CDR2 FRNRAP. Trimming took off 7 bases at V and 5 bases at J, with 14 bases between the two ends. The CDR3 nucleotides are TGTGCTAGTGCCCTGGGGGGGGTAACTGAAGCTTTCTTT. As protein: CASALGGVTEAFF.

The chain carries TRBV7-8 and TRBJ2-7; no clear D gene. V lost 0 bases and J 7 bases, leaving 4 bases between the germline ends. Germline V CDR1 and CDR2: SGHVS, FQNEAQ. This CDR3 comprises 11 residues. The CDR3 DNA is TGTGCCAGCAGCTTAGCCGGGGAGCAGTACTTC. This sequence encodes CASSLAGEQYF.